The TCR beta chain under discussion was sequenced for a study of T cells expressing NK-cell markers. Study-wide results and limits: Of CD8+ T cells, about 1.0-7.5% belonged to dominant NKG2C+ clonotypes in five or six donors.

Turning to this clonotype: Antigen unknown.

The CDR3 contains 14 residues. TCRdb derives one entry per CDR3 protein from the 5' RACE reads, leaving out DNA. The ten top clones account for around 4%, within a sample of about 260,000 distinct CDR3 sequences. Sequencing was performed on blood T cells: a sorted CD56 or NKG2C T cell subset, CD4+ or CD8+ T cells, or bulk PBMC T cells (not recorded which). This clonotype was obtained from a woman between 18 and 70 years old in good health. The gene calls are TRBV12-3 or TRBV12-4 and TRBJ1-1. This CDR3 reads CASSLAPGRVGAFF.